This is a list of T cell receptor beta chains from one sample in a study of control samples from healthy donors and cancer patients. The method was immunoSEQ multiplex PCR; TCRdb's version includes in-frame clones alone and lacks a portion of them. The data show over 200,000 clones, with more than 65% seen just once and about an eighth held by the top ten. Sequenced: PBMCs. These receptors all stem from a woman between 55 and 75 years old with lung cancer. CDR3s include the opening cysteine and the closing phenylalanine or tryptophan. D genes are given only for firm matches. Clone size is stated in some rows and not others, as once, few, many or a class when expanded.

>TRBV5-4|.|.|TRBJ2-7
CASSLAWGEDEQYF
TGTGCCAGCAGCTTGGCGTGGGGGGAGGACGAGCAGTACTTC
>TRBV2|TRBD1|once|TRBJ1-4
CASGGNRGDEKLFF
TGTGCCAGCGGGGGGAACAGGGGTGATGAAAAACTGTTTTTT
>TRBV11-2|.|.|TRBJ1-1
CASSFTSGGAFF
TGTGCCAGCAGCTTCACGTCCGGAGGAGCTTTCTTT
>TRBV10-3|.|.|TRBJ1-2
CAATRDLQDYGYTF
TGTGCCGCGACCAGGGATTTGCAAGACTATGGCTACACCTTC
>TRBV30|.|.|TRBJ1-5
CAWSRGAAGNQPQHF
TGTGCCTGGAGTCGGGGGGCGGCAGGGAATCAGCCCCAGCATTTT
>TRBV29-1|.|.|TRBJ1-2
CSAGEGDYGYTF
TGCAGCGCCGGGGAGGGGGACTATGGCTACACCTTC
>TRBV4-2|.|few|TRBJ1-1
CASSQQGGAISTEAFF
TGTGCCAGCAGCCAACAAGGGGGGGCTATTAGCACTGAAGCTTTCTTT
>TRBV4-1|TRBD1|few|TRBJ1-1
CASSQVQGYTEAFF
TGCGCCAGCAGCCAGGTACAGGGGTACACTGAAGCTTTCTTT
>TRBV3-1/TRBV3-2|.|.|TRBJ2-2
CASSQGDGMSGELFF
TGTGCCAGCAGCCAAGGGGATGGCATGTCCGGGGAGCTGTTTTTT
>TRBV5-1|.|.|TRBJ2-7
CASSATTATYEQYF
TGCGCCAGCAGCGCCACGACTGCCACCTACGAGCAGTACTTC
>TRBV28|TRBD1|.|TRBJ1-1
CASRSGGTEAFF
TGTGCCAGCAGATCAGGGGGCACTGAAGCTTTCTTT
>TRBV2|.|.|TRBJ1-2
CASLSQGTTGYTF
TGTGCCAGCCTCTCTCAGGGGACCACTGGCTACACCTTC
>TRBV7-6|.|.|TRBJ1-4
CASSLGWGGDEKLFF
TGTGCCAGCAGCTTAGGATGGGGCGGCGATGAAAAACTGTTTTTT
>TRBV30|.|.|TRBJ1-5
CAWSAISGQRNQPQHF
TGTGCCTGGAGCGCGATAAGTGGACAGAGAAATCAGCCCCAGCATTTT
>TRBV7-9|.|.|TRBJ1-1
CASSPRRGDTEAFF
TGTGCCAGCAGCCCTAGGCGCGGGGACACTGAAGCTTTCTTT
>TRBV28|TRBD1|.|TRBJ2-3
CASSPPGTGGTDTQYF
TGTGCCAGCAGTCCCCCAGGGACAGGGGGCACAGATACGCAGTATTTT
>TRBV3-1/TRBV3-2|.|.|TRBJ1-1
CASSHAAYTEAFF
TGTGCCAGCAGCCACGCCGCGTACACTGAAGCTTTCTTT
>TRBV6-6|TRBD2|.|TRBJ2-2
CASSQPSGTGTGELFF
TGTGCCAGCAGCCAACCTAGCGGGACGGGGACCGGGGAGCTGTTTTTT
>TRBV5-6|.|.|TRBJ1-4
CASSLVMGGIDEKLFF
TGTGCCAGCAGCTTGGTGATGGGGGGCATAGATGAAAAACTGTTTTTT
>TRBV27|TRBD2|.|TRBJ2-1
CASSRAGAYNEQFF
TGTGCCAGCAGTCGCGCGGGAGCTTACAATGAGCAGTTCTTC
>TRBV10-2|TRBD2|.|TRBJ2-7
CASSDLAGFEQYF
TGCGCCAGCAGTGACCTAGCGGGGTTCGAGCAGTACTTC
>TRBV12-5|.|.|TRBJ1-2
CASGLDRVNGYTF
TGTGCTAGTGGTTTGGATAGGGTAAATGGCTACACCTTC
>TRBV7-8|TRBD1|.|TRBJ1-5
CASRAGTGNQPQHF
TGTGCCAGCAGGGCCGGGACAGGGAATCAGCCCCAGCATTTT
>TRBV2|.|once|TRBJ1-4
CASKGETTNEKLFF
TGTGCCAGCAAGGGGGAGACAACTAATGAAAAACTGTTTTTT
>TRBV28|.|.|TRBJ1-5
CASRRGGQSPNQPQHF
TGTGCCAGCAGGAGAGGAGGTCAGTCCCCCAATCAGCCCCAGCATTTT
>TRBV15|.|.|TRBJ2-2
CATSREQATASGELFF
TGTGCCACCAGCAGAGAACAGGCTACCGCCTCCGGGGAGCTGTTTTTT
>TRBV11-2|.|.|TRBJ2-5
CASSLEIGGMETQYF
TGTGCCAGCAGCTTAGAAATAGGGGGGATGGAGACCCAGTACTTC
>TRBV19|.|once|TRBJ1-5
CASRPPGGDQPQHF
TGTGCCAGTAGGCCCCCCGGGGGGGATCAGCCCCAGCATTTT
>TRBV10-3|.|once|TRBJ2-3
CAISERSLASTDTQYF
TGTGCCATCAGCGAGAGGTCGCTAGCGTCCACAGATACGCAGTATTTT
>TRBV6-1|.|.|TRBJ2-1
CASSEDSSSYNEQFF
TGTGCCAGCAGTGAAGACAGTAGCTCCTACAATGAGCAGTTCTTC
>TRBV7-3|.|many|TRBJ2-2
CASSLTGGADTGELFF
TGTGCCAGCAGCTTAACTGGGGGAGCGGACACCGGGGAGCTGTTTTTT
>TRBV9|TRBD2|.|TRBJ2-2
CASSAQGLAGGFANTGELFF
TGTGCCAGCAGCGCCCAAGGACTAGCGGGGGGTTTCGCAAACACCGGGGAGCTGTTTTTT
>TRBV9|TRBD2|.|TRBJ2-3
CASSVALAGRATDTQYF
TGTGCCAGCAGCGTAGCGCTAGCGGGAAGGGCCACAGATACGCAGTATTTT
>TRBV27|TRBD1|few|TRBJ1-5
CASSPGTARNQPQHF
TGTGCCAGCAGTCCGGGGACAGCTCGCAATCAGCCCCAGCATTTT
>TRBV29-1|TRBD1|.|TRBJ1-1
CSVADRGSNTEAFF
TGCAGCGTTGCTGACAGGGGTAGTAACACTGAAGCTTTCTTT
>TRBV5-1|TRBD1|.|TRBJ2-7
CASSFPDRDEQYF
TGCGCCAGCAGCTTCCCGGACAGGGACGAGCAGTACTTC
>TRBV5-1|.|.|TRBJ2-1
CASSNSGTPTYNEQFF
TGCGCCAGCAGCAACTCCGGGACGCCTACCTACAATGAGCAGTTCTTC
>TRBV3-1/TRBV3-2|.|few|TRBJ1-2
CASSQGRSYGYTF
TGTGCCAGCAGCCAGGGGCGCAGCTATGGCTACACCTTC
>TRBV25-1|TRBD1|.|TRBJ2-3
CASTPRGTGGTDTQYF
TGTGCCAGCACCCCGAGAGGGACAGGAGGCACAGATACGCAGTATTTT
>TRBV5-1|.|.|TRBJ1-1
CASSFVDEGEAFF
TGCGCCAGCAGCTTCGTAGACGAGGGCGAAGCTTTCTTT
>TRBV9|TRBD1|once|TRBJ1-2
CASNPGQVGYGYTF
TGTGCCAGCAATCCGGGACAGGTCGGCTATGGCTACACCTTC
>TRBV5-1|TRBD1|.|TRBJ2-5
CASSRDRGETQYF
TGCGCCAGCAGCCGGGACAGGGGAGAGACCCAGTACTTC
>TRBV3-1/TRBV3-2|TRBD2|few|TRBJ2-1
CASGRQSSGNEQFF
TGTGCCAGCGGGCGGCAGTCTAGCGGGAATGAGCAGTTCTTC
>TRBV15|.|.|TRBJ2-7
CATSRDSYEQYF
TGTGCCACCAGCAGAGACTCCTACGAGCAGTACTTC
>TRBV2|.|.|TRBJ1-2
CASSDDYGYTF
TGTGCCAGCAGTGATGACTATGGCTACACCTTC
>TRBV7-2|.|.|TRBJ1-2
CASSPRDPPNYGYTF
TGTGCCAGCAGCCCAAGGGACCCTCCTAACTATGGCTACACCTTC
>TRBV28|TRBD1|.|TRBJ2-3
CASSPPGTGYSTDTQYF
TGTGCCAGCAGTCCCCCCGGGACAGGGTACAGCACAGATACGCAGTATTTT
>TRBV4-1|TRBD2|.|TRBJ2-7
CASSQGGTSGRSYEQYF
TGCGCCAGCAGCCAAGGGGGGACTAGCGGGAGGTCCTACGAGCAGTACTTC
>TRBV15|TRBD1|.|TRBJ1-1
CATSRGGQLNTEAFF
TGTGCCACCAGCAGAGGGGGACAGTTGAACACTGAAGCTTTCTTT
>TRBV3-1/TRBV3-2|.|.|TRBJ1-1
CASSQVAQPRAPEAFF
TGTGCCAGCAGCCAAGTTGCGCAACCGCGAGCCCCGGAAGCTTTCTTT
>TRBV7-9|.|.|TRBJ1-5
CASSSSRTSQPQHF
TGTGCCAGCAGCTCGTCAAGAACGAGCCAGCCCCAGCATTTT
>TRBV19|.|many|TRBJ1-2
CASSILSSANYGYTF
TGTGCCAGTAGTATCCTAAGCTCCGCTAACTATGGCTACACCTTC
>TRBV2|.|few|TRBJ2-7
CASNEGALSYEQYF
TGTGCCAGCAACGAGGGAGCCCTATCCTACGAGCAGTACTTC
>TRBV6-1|.|.|TRBJ1-6
CASSEQSSYNSPLHF
TGTGCCAGCAGTGAACAGAGCTCCTATAATTCACCCCTCCACTTT
>TRBV5-1|.|once|TRBJ1-1
CASSLVPEGTEAFF
TGCGCCAGCAGCTTGGTGCCAGAGGGGACTGAAGCTTTCTTT